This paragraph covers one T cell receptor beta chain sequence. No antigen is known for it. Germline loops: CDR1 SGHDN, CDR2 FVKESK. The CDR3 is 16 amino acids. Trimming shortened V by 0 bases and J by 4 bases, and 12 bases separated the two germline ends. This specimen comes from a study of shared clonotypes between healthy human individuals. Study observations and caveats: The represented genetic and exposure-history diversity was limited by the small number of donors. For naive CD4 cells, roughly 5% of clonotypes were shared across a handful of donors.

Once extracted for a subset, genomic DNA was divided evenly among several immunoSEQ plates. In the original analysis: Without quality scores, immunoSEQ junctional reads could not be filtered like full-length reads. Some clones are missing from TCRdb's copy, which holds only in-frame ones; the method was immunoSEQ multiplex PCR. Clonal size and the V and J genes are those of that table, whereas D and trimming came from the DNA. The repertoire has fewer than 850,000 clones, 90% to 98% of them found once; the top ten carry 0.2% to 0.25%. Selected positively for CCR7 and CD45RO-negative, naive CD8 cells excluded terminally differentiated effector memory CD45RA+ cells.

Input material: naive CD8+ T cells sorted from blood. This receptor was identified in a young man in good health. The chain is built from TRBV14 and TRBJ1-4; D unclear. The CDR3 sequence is CASSQESQRFNEKLFF. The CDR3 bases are TGTGCCAGCAGCCAAGAATCACAGAGATTTAATGAAAAACTGTTTTTT.